A few counts support the clone carrying this T cell receptor (beta chain). This specimen comes from a study of patients and donors after allogeneic stem cell transplantation. TCRdb re-called the RT-PCR reads with MiXCR, one entry per CDR3 protein. The sample lists fewer than 250,000 distinct CDR3 sequences; around an eighth were seen once. Germline loops: CDR1 MNHEY, CDR2 SVGAGI. CDR3 length equals 13 residues. The V end lost 2 bases, the J end lost 1 base, and 6 bases lay between the germline ends. The chain carries TRBV6-5 and TRBJ2-7; D might be TRBD2 (5 bases). The clonotype was recovered from a human donor who was either an allogeneic HSCT recipient or a stem cell or donor lymphocyte infusion donor (not recorded which). It is not recorded whose cells these are; they may come from a transplant donor. Material for sequencing was blood, either unsorted or a sorted T cell fraction (not recorded which). As DNA, the CDR3 is TGTGCCAGCAGTTACCGGGGTTCCTACGAGCAGTACTTC. Translating it yields CASSYRGSYEQYF.